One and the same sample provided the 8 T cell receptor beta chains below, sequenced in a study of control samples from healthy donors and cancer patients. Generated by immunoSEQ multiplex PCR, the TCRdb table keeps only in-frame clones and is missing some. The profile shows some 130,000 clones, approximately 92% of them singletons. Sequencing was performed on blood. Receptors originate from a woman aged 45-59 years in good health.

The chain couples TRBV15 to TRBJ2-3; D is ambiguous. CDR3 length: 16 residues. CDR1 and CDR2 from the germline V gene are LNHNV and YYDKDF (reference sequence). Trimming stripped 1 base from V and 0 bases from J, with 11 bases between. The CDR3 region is CATSRVSAISTDTQYF. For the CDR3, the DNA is TGTGCCACCAGCAGAGTAAGCGCAATAAGCACAGATACGCAGTATTTT.

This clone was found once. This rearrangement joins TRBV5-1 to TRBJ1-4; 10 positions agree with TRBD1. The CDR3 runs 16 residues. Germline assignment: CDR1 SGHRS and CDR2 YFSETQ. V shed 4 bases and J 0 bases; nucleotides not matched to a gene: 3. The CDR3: CASSGQGVATNEKLFF. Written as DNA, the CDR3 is TGCGCCAGCAGCGGACAGGGGGTTGCAACTAATGAAAAACTGTTTTTT.

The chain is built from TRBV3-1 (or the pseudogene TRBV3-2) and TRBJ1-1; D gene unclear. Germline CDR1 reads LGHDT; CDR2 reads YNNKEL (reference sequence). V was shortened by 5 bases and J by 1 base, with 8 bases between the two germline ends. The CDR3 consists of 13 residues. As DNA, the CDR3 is TGTGCCAGCAGCGAGGCAGGGAACACTGAAGCTTTCTTT. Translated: CASSEAGNTEAFF.

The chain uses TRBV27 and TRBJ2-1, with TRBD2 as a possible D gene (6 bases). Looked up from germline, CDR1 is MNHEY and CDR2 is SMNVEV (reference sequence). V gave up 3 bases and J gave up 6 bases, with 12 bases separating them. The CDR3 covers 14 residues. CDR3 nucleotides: TGTGCCAGCAGTTTCGCGGGGCTCGGCAATGAGCAGTTCTTC. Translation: CASSFAGLGNEQFF.

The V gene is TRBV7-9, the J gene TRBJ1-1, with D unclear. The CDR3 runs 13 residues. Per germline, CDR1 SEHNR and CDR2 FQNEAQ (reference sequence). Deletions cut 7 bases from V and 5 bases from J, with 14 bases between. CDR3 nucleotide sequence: TGTGCCAGCACCCGCCCCCGACAAACTGAAGCTTTCTTT. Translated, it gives CASTRPRQTEAFF.

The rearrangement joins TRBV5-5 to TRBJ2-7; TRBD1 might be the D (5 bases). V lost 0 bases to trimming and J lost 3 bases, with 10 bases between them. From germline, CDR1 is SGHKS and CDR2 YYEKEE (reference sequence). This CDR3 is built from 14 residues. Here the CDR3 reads CASSLGGLGYEQYF. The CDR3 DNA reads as TGTGCCAGCAGCTTGGGGGGCTTGGGCTACGAGCAGTACTTC.

CDR3 coding DNA: TGCGCCAGCAGCACCTTAGGGACAGGGCTGAGTGACACTGAAGCTTTCTTT. This translates into CASSTLGTGLSDTEAFF. The rearrangement links TRBV5-1 to TRBJ1-1, with 9 bases matching TRBD1. CDR3 size: 17 residues. Per germline, CDR1 SGHRS and CDR2 YFSETQ. The V segment lost 4 bases and the J segment 3 bases; nucleotides outside the gene matches: 13.

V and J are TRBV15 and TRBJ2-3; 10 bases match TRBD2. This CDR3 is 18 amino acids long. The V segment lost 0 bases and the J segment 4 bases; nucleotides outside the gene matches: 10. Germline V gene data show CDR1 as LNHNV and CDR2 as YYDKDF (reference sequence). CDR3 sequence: CATSRDQWRAGGADTQYF. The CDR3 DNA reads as TGTGCCACCAGCAGAGATCAATGGAGAGCGGGAGGGGCAGATACGCAGTATTTT.